These 23 T cell receptor beta chains came from one sample sequenced in a study of T cell responses to AZD1222 COVID-19 vaccine. TCRdb keeps only in-frame clones here, not all; method: immunoSEQ multiplex PCR. The sample lists 90,000 to 100,000 clones; 88% were seen once. The sequenced sample was peripheral blood, obtained on day 0 of AZD1222 vaccination. The receptors originated from an adult in good health.

This clone was observed a single time. The chain recombines TRBV10-2 with TRBJ1-4, with a tentative D call TRBD1 (6 bases). The CDR3 sequence is 12 residues long. The germline V gene encodes CDR1 WSHSY and CDR2 SAAADI. Trimming took 7 bases from V and 14 from J, leaving 17 bases between them. DNA of the CDR3: TGCGCCAGCACCCCGTTGACAGGCGGCCTGTTTTTT. Its protein product is CASTPLTGGLFF.

The rearrangement links TRBV25-1 to TRBJ1-1; 11 nucleotides align to TRBD1. The junction had 4 bases not matched to a gene; V was cut back by 9 bases and J by 1 base. The length of the CDR3 is 14 residues. The germline CDR1 and CDR2 sequences are MGHDK and SYGVNS. The CDR3: CASGTGGRNTEAFF. CDR3 bases: TGTGCCAGTGGGACAGGGGGAAGGAACACTGAAGCTTTCTTT.

This chain uses TRBV6-2 or TRBV6-3 with TRBJ1-5; perhaps TRBD1 as D (5 bases). Germline V lookup: CDR1 MNHEY, CDR2 SVGEGT. Trimming took 5 bases from V and 6 from J, leaving 14 bases between them. There are 14 residues in the CDR3. The CDR3 DNA follows: TGTGCCAGCAGTCGCGGACACGTTTCTCAGCCCCAGCATTTT. Its protein is CASSRGHVSQPQHF.

This sequence joins TRBV30 and TRBJ1-2; D is undetermined. There are 12 residues in the CDR3. Germline-derived CDR1 and CDR2 are GTSNPN and SVGIG (reference sequence). Trimming took off 0 bases at V and 13 bases at J, with 15 bases between the two ends. The CDR3 is CAWSVAGLFSTF. The CDR3 nucleotides are TGTGCCTGGAGTGTTGCAGGTTTATTCTCCACCTTC.

V usage is TRBV5-1 and J usage is TRBJ2-7, with 9 bases that match TRBD2. Germline values: CDR1 SGHRS, CDR2 YFSETQ. This CDR3 spans 15 amino acids. The J segment lost 2 bases and the V segment lost 2 bases, leaving 5 bases of the junction unmatched. The DNA for the CDR3 is TGCGCCAGCAGCTTCGGAGCGGGAGGAACCTACGAGCAGTACTTC. This gives the protein CASSFGAGGTYEQYF.

The CDR3 nucleotides read TGTGCCTGGAGCCCCCGTACAGATACGCAGTATTTT. Residues: CAWSPRTDTQYF. J is TRBJ2-3 and V is TRBV30; D unclear. V dropped 3 bases and J dropped 3 bases, with 7 bases sitting between them. The CDR3 sequence is 12 residues long. The germline gives CDR1 GTSNPN, CDR2 SVGIG (reference sequence).

The table lists this clone with a count of one. J is TRBJ1-2 and V is TRBV27, with D possibly TRBD1 on 6 matching bases. CDR1 and CDR2 (germline): MNHEY, SMNVEV (reference sequence). The CDR3 consists of 14 residues. The V and J ends lost 5 bases and 3 bases respectively, with 13 bases between them. For the CDR3, the DNA is TGTGCCAGCAGTCCCCGGGGGCAGCACTATGGCTACACCTTC. Residues: CASSPRGQHYGYTF.

The V and J genes are TRBV9 and TRBJ1-3; 8 bases line up with TRBD1. V lost 4 bases, J lost 2 bases, and 5 bases stayed unmatched. Germline lookup yields CDR1 SGDLS and CDR2 YYNGEE. This CDR3 is built from 15 residues. The CDR3 loop reads CASSFTGGAGNTIYF. The DNA for the CDR3 is TGTGCCAGCAGCTTTACAGGGGGTGCTGGAAACACCATATATTTT.

The chain links TRBV5-1 to TRBJ1-2, with D unresolved. Trimming took 0 bases from V and 3 from J, leaving 6 bases between them. CDR1 is SGHRS, CDR2 YFSETQ, per germline. This CDR3 has 13 residues. The DNA for the CDR3 is TGCGCCAGCAGCTTGGACGGACACTATGGCTACACCTTC. This codes for CASSLDGHYGYTF.

V usage is TRBV27 and J usage is TRBJ2-1; D unclear. CDR3 length equals 13 residues. CDR1 MNHEY and CDR2 SMNVEV come from the germline V gene (reference sequence). V lost 0 bases to trimming and J lost 12 bases, with 12 bases between them. The DNA of the CDR3 is TGTGCCAGCAGTTTATCCGGGCCGCAAGGGCAGTTCTTC. Protein product: CASSLSGPQGQFF.

The rearrangement links TRBV30 to TRBJ1-1, with 8 positions matching TRBD1. V gave up 3 bases and J gave up 3 bases; unmatched junction bases: 3. Germline V lookup: CDR1 GTSNPN, CDR2 SVGIG (reference sequence). CDR3 length: 13 residues. For the CDR3, the DNA is TGTGCCTGGAGCCCGACAGGGGACACTGAAGCTTTCTTT. This sequence encodes CAWSPTGDTEAFF.

DNA of the CDR3: TGTGCCAGCAGCCCGCAGGAGGGTAGGACCGGGGAGCTGTTTTTT. The encoded protein is CASSPQEGRTGELFF. J is TRBJ2-2 and V is TRBV7-2; D may be TRBD2 (6 bases). V dropped 5 bases and J dropped 5 bases, with 15 bases sitting between them. Germline CDR1 and CDR2: SGHTA and FQGNSA. This CDR3 spans 15 amino acids.

V and J are TRBV19 and TRBJ2-5, with D perhaps given as TRBD1 or TRBD2 (5 bases each). Trimming stripped 5 bases from V and 1 base from J, with 14 bases between. The V gene's germline CDR1 is LNHDA and CDR2 SQIVND (reference sequence). The CDR3 covers 15 residues. In DNA form, the CDR3 reads TGTGCCAGTAGTTCTCTACTAGGGACCCAAGAGACCCAGTACTTC. This encodes CASSSLLGTQETQYF. Supplemented by reference TRBV19 and TRBJ2-5, the full variable domain reads DGGITQSPKYLFRKEGQNVTLSCEQNLNHDAMYWYRQDPGQGLRLIYYSQIVNDFQKGDIAEGYSVSREKKESFPLTVTSAQKNPTAFYLCASSSLLGTQETQYFGPGTRLLVL.

The chain couples TRBV14 to TRBJ1-3, with D possibly TRBD1 on 5 matching bases. The CDR3 length is 14 residues. The germline CDR1 and CDR2 sequences are SGHDN and FVKESK. V dropped 3 bases and J dropped 3 bases, with 9 bases sitting between them. CDR3 in amino acids: CASSQSRGGNTIYF. In DNA, the CDR3 is TGTGCCAGCAGCCAGTCAAGGGGTGGAAACACCATATATTTT.

In this sample, this clone turned up once. The chain combines TRBV11-2 with TRBJ2-1; D unresolved. Germline CDR1 reads SGHAT; CDR2 reads FQNNGV. The CDR3 loop spans 16 amino acids. V dropped 1 base and J dropped 1 base, with 11 bases sitting between them. Here the CDR3 DNA reads TGTGCCAGCAGCTTAGTAGTGGGCTGGTCCTACAATGAGCAGTTCTTC. Its translation: CASSLVVGWSYNEQFF.

The chain uses TRBV3-1 (or the pseudogene TRBV3-2) and TRBJ1-6; D gene ambiguous. The CDR3 contains 14 residues. V was trimmed by 1 base and J by 12 bases, leaving 13 bases between them. The V gene's germline CDR1 is LGHDT and CDR2 YNNKEL (reference sequence). Written as DNA, the CDR3 is TGTGCCAGCAGCCAAGGGGCCGGGGATCGACCCCTCCACTTT. Amino acid sequence: CASSQGAGDRPLHF.

V is TRBV5-1 and J is TRBJ1-5; no definite D call. V lost 2 bases, J lost 3 bases, and 9 bases lay in between. The CDR3 covers 14 residues. CDR1 is SGHRS, CDR2 YFSETQ, per germline. CDR3 in amino acids: CASSFGLPNQPQHF. The CDR3 DNA follows: TGCGCCAGCAGCTTCGGACTGCCCAATCAGCCCCAGCATTTT.

The chain has TRBV7-3 and TRBJ2-7, with 7 bases matching TRBD2. Unmatched junction bases numbered 7, after V lost 5 bases and J lost 0 bases. Germline-derived CDR1 and CDR2 are SGHTA and FQGTGA. The CDR3 loop spans 15 amino acids. The CDR3 loop is CASSLRGGSSYEQYF. CDR3 in DNA: TGTGCCAGCAGCCTGCGGGGCGGGAGCTCCTACGAGCAGTACTTC.

The chain couples TRBV5-4 to TRBJ2-7; 11 bases fit TRBD1. With 5 bases clipped from V and 2 bases from J, the junction kept 6 bases outside the gene matches. CDR3 length equals 15 residues. Germline assignment: CDR1 SGHNT and CDR2 YYREEE (reference sequence). CDR3 nucleotides: TGTGCCAGCAGATCGGACAGGGGGCTTACCTACGAGCAGTACTTC. Protein product: CASRSDRGLTYEQYF.

The rearrangement links TRBV3-1 (or the pseudogene TRBV3-2) to TRBJ1-1; tentatively, D is TRBD1 (5 bases). Germline values: CDR1 LGHDT, CDR2 YNNKEL (reference sequence). The CDR3 is 15 amino acids. Trimming took 3 bases from V and 3 from J, leaving 14 bases between them. CDR3 nucleotides: TGTGCCAGCAGCCACTTGGGGCAAGGGGACACTGAAGCTTTCTTT. The encoded protein is CASSHLGQGDTEAFF.

This clone was seen a single time. The V and J genes are TRBV24-1 and TRBJ2-7; D call uncertain. Trimming pared 5 bases from V and 5 bases from J, leaving 6 bases between. The CDR3 covers 11 residues. Germline CDR1 reads KGHDR; CDR2 reads SFDVKD. The chain's CDR3 is CATSAGHEQYF. As DNA, the CDR3 is TGTGCCACCAGTGCAGGTCACGAGCAGTACTTC.

The chain links TRBV20-1 to TRBJ2-2, with D perhaps TRBD2 (5 bases). Between the trimmed V and J ends, which lost 3 bases and 2 bases, there was a span of 16 bases. Germline V lookup: CDR1 DFQATT, CDR2 SNEGSKA (reference sequence). This CDR3 region has 16 residues. The CDR3 DNA reads as TGCAGTGCTAGTTTCCTCCTAGCACCTAACACCGGGGAGCTGTTTTTT. This sequence encodes CSASFLLAPNTGELFF.

The chain recombines TRBV7-3 with TRBJ2-3; D gene unclear. Germline assignment: CDR1 SGHTA and CDR2 FQGTGA. Trimming removed 5 bases at V and 3 bases at J, with 12 bases between. CDR3 size: 14 residues. Written as DNA, the CDR3 is TGTGCCAGCAGCCAAAAACTCAAAACAGATACGCAGTATTTT. Its translation is CASSQKLKTDTQYF.